The 27 T cell receptor beta chains given below trace back to one sample, sequenced in a study of blood T cells in healthy people across ages. Then a second PCR, running roughly 7 to 11 cycles, was carried out with a sample-barcoded 5' primer and a J-beta primer mix. One entry per CDR3 protein results from TCRdb running MiXCR on the 5' RACE reads. This table has around 780,000 distinct CDR3 sequences, just over 55% appearing once. The sequencing sample was made of blood. The receptors originated from a man aged 40-49 years in good health.

This chain connects TRBV11-1 to TRBJ1-5; D not certain. V was shortened by 1 base and J by 0 bases, with 7 bases between the two germline ends. The germline V gene encodes CDR1 SGHAT and CDR2 FQDESV (reference sequence). The CDR3 runs 15 residues. The CDR3 here is CASSLDGLSNQPQHF. Written as DNA, the CDR3 is TGTGCCAGCAGCTTAGACGGTCTTAGCAATCAGCCCCAGCATTTT.

This chain connects TRBV20-1 to TRBJ2-7; 8 nucleotides match TRBD2. V lost 5 bases, J lost 3 bases, and 12 bases stayed unmatched. There are 15 residues in the CDR3. The germline V gene has CDR1 DFQATT and CDR2 SNEGSKA (reference sequence). The CDR3 loop is CSARNSGRALYEQYF. DNA for the CDR3: TGCAGTGCTCGAAACTCCGGGAGGGCCCTCTACGAGCAGTACTTC.

This chain uses TRBV20-1 with TRBJ1-1; a possible D gene is TRBD1 (5 bases). Germline lookup yields CDR1 DFQATT and CDR2 SNEGSKA (reference sequence). V lost 0 bases to trimming and J lost 2 bases, with 16 bases between them. This CDR3 is 16 amino acids long. CDR3 nucleotide sequence: TGCAGTGCTAGAGATTCAGGCAGGGCGGTTAACACTGAAGCTTTCTTT. Protein: CSARDSGRAVNTEAFF.

Concerning this clonotype: At one end, the junction sequence differs from germline, possibly due to a read error. The rearrangement joins TRBV5-1 to TRBJ2-5, with D perhaps TRBD2 (5 bases). Germline-derived CDR1 and CDR2 are SGHRS and YFSETQ. The CDR3 is 15 residues long. In DNA, the CDR3 is TGCGCCAGCAACTTGATCAGCGGATACCAAGAGACCCAGTACTTC. This sequence encodes CASNLISGYQETQYF.

The chain joins TRBV12-3 or TRBV12-4 to TRBJ2-4, with TRBD1 identical over 7 bases. The assigned J gene may be wrong: the sequence end matches TRBJ2-7 better. The CDR3 has 15 amino acids. CDR3 in DNA: TGTGCCAGCAGCCGACCTCAAACAGGGGAAGACGAGCAGTACTTC. The encoded protein is CASSRPQTGEDEQYF.

The gene calls are TRBV27 and TRBJ2-7; weak D call: TRBD1 (7 bases). This CDR3 is built from 14 residues. CDR1 and CDR2 from the germline V gene are MNHEY and SMNVEV (reference sequence). V was clipped by 3 bases and J by 4 bases, with 13 bases between them. CDR3 protein: CASSFSQGRYEQYF. For the CDR3, the DNA is TGTGCCAGCAGTTTTTCACAGGGGAGGTACGAGCAGTACTTC.

This sequence joins TRBV9 and TRBJ2-1, with D possibly being TRBD1 (6 bases). This CDR3 is built from 12 residues. Germline values: CDR1 SGDLS, CDR2 YYNGEE. The germline V and J ends were trimmed by 4 bases and 10 bases, with 12 bases remaining between them. This chain's CDR3 is CASSPGRGEQFF. The CDR3 DNA reads TGTGCCAGCAGCCCAGGCAGGGGCGAGCAGTTCTTC.

J is TRBJ2-7 and V is TRBV7-9; D is uncertain. V lost 3 bases and J lost 2, with 14 bases in between. This CDR3 region has 15 residues. CDR1 and CDR2 from the germline V gene are SEHNR and FQNEAQ (reference sequence). The CDR3 DNA follows: TGTGCCAGCAGCTTCCTCATTGGTTCGGCCTACGAGCAGTACTTC. Residues: CASSFLIGSAYEQYF.

This rearrangement joins TRBV28 to TRBJ1-2; D might be TRBD1 (5 bases). Trimming removed 3 bases from V and 10 bases from J, with 6 bases in between. The CDR3 is 10 residues long. Germline CDR1 MDHEN, CDR2 SYDVKM. The CDR3, as DNA: TGTGCCAGCAGTTTGGGGGTCTACACCTTC. Protein sequence: CASSLGVYTF.

The chain is built from TRBV9 and TRBJ2-5; TRBD1 aligns across 8 bases. Germline CDR1 and CDR2: SGDLS and YYNGEE. The J segment lost 5 bases and the V segment lost 3 bases, leaving 15 bases of the junction unmatched. This CDR3 is 17 amino acids long. This CDR3 reads CASSEGQATESGETQYF. CDR3 DNA sequence: TGTGCCAGCAGCGAGGGACAGGCGACCGAGTCGGGGGAGACCCAGTACTTC.

Of note for this clonotype: This could be a read error, since a much larger clone is one nucleotide away. This sequence joins TRBV12-3 or TRBV12-4 and TRBJ2-7; D remains ambiguous. The J call could be wrong; TRBJ2-5 is a better fit for the DNA end. This CDR3 is built from 15 residues. For the CDR3, the DNA is TGTGCCAGCAGTTCCGGCCGTATAGACGGAGAGACCCAGTACTTC. Translating it yields CASSSGRIDGETQYF.

The chain links TRBV29-1 to TRBJ1-3, with TRBD1 matching 7 bases. CDR3 size: 15 residues. Germline trimming cut 7 bases from V and 4 bases from J; bases unmatched to any gene: 13. Germline values: CDR1 SQVTM, CDR2 ANQGSEA. The DNA for the CDR3 is TGCAGCGCCGGTTACAGGGGCAGGGCGGGAAACACCATATATTTT. This sequence encodes CSAGYRGRAGNTIYF.

This clonotype was seen more than once but under ten times. This rearrangement joins TRBV7-2 to TRBJ2-7; TRBD2 agrees at 7 bases. The V segment lost 4 bases and the J segment 2 bases; nucleotides outside the gene matches: 8. Germline V CDR1 and CDR2: SGHTA, FQGNSA. This CDR3 is built from 15 residues. The CDR3 here is CASSWTSGTTYEQYF. Here the CDR3 DNA reads TGTGCCAGCAGCTGGACTAGTGGGACGACCTACGAGCAGTACTTC.

This clonotype came up a few times. This sequence joins TRBV12-3 or TRBV12-4 and TRBJ2-7; D unresolved. This CDR3 region has 11 residues. V was cut by 6 bases and J by 7 bases, with 10 bases left in between. CDR3 sequence (DNA): TGTGCCAGCAGCACCATGGAAGAGCAGTACTTC. It is translated as CASSTMEEQYF.

This clonotype occurred a few times. The chain has TRBV20-1 and TRBJ2-1; TRBD2 matches 10 bases. The CDR3 runs to 17 residues. V shed 3 bases and J 3 bases; nucleotides not matched to a gene: 11. Germline CDR1 and CDR2: DFQATT and SNEGSKA (reference sequence). CDR3 sequence reads: CSASSSGRARVYNEQFF. CDR3 sequence (DNA): TGCAGTGCTAGCTCGAGCGGGAGGGCCAGGGTCTACAATGAGCAGTTCTTC.

The rearrangement joins TRBV6-1 to TRBJ2-7; D possibly matches TRBD1 or TRBD2 (6 bases each). Germline V gives CDR1 MNHNS, CDR2 SASEGT. This CDR3 spans 13 amino acids. Trimming shortened V by 6 bases and J by 0 bases, and 9 bases separated the two germline ends. The DNA of the CDR3 is TGTGCCAGCAGGGGGGGCAACTCCTACGAGCAGTACTTC. Amino acid sequence: CASRGGNSYEQYF.

The CDR3 DNA sequence: TGTGCCAGCACCCCCGGGACAGGGGCTTCCTACGAGCAGTACTTC. This encodes CASTPGTGASYEQYF. This chain joins TRBV14 and TRBJ2-7, with TRBD1 matching over 10 bases. The germline V gene encodes CDR1 SGHDN and CDR2 FVKESK. The V segment lost 7 bases and the J segment 1 base; nucleotides outside the gene matches: 7. The CDR3 loop spans 15 amino acids. Filled out from reference TRBV14 and TRBJ2-7, the complete variable domain reads EAGVTQFPSHSVIEKGQTVTLRCDPISGHDNLYWYRRVMGKEIKFLLHFVKESKQDESGMPNNRFLAERTGGTYSTLKVQPAELEDSGVYFCASTPGTGASYEQYFGPGTRLTVT.

This clonotype appeared a few times. The chain employs TRBV29-1 and TRBJ2-1, with unresolved D. Germline V CDR1 and CDR2: SQVTM, ANQGSEA. V was shortened by 7 bases and J by 6 bases, with 10 bases between the two germline ends. The CDR3 covers 11 residues. The CDR3 DNA follows: TGCAGCGCCGGACCCACCAATGAGCAGTTCTTC. As protein: CSAGPTNEQFF.

This clonotype turned up a few times. The V gene is TRBV29-1, the J gene TRBJ1-1; TRBD1 matches at 11 bases. V was clipped by 4 bases and J by 0 bases; unmatched bases: 4. There are 15 residues in the CDR3. Germline lookup yields CDR1 SQVTM and CDR2 ANQGSEA. CDR3 protein: CSVGTGGRMNTEAFF. The DNA of the CDR3 is TGCAGCGTTGGGACAGGGGGCCGCATGAACACTGAAGCTTTCTTT.

V usage is TRBV6-6 and J usage is TRBJ2-5; D gene uncertain. Per germline, CDR1 MNHNY and CDR2 SVGAGI (reference sequence). This CDR3 contains 16 residues. With 2 bases removed from V and 1 base from J, the gap between germline ends came to 14 bases. The CDR3: CASSYTIQISQETQYF. For the CDR3, the DNA is TGTGCCAGCAGTTACACAATCCAAATTAGCCAAGAGACCCAGTACTTC.

The V gene is TRBV9, the J gene TRBJ2-7; the match to TRBD2 covers 13 bases. Near its end, the DNA agrees better with TRBJ2-4, so the J call may be wrong. The CDR3 extends over 17 amino acids. CDR1 and CDR2 (germline): SGDLS, YYNGEE. CDR3 sequence reads: CASSVGGLAGDKNIQYF. CDR3 DNA sequence: TGTGCCAGCAGCGTAGGAGGACTAGCGGGAGACAAAAACATTCAGTACTTC.

The chain carries TRBV7-2 and TRBJ2-3; 12 nucleotides match TRBD2. With V trimmed by 4 bases and J by 4 bases, 15 bases remained unmatched. The germline V gene has CDR1 SGHTA and CDR2 FQGNSA. The CDR3 is 19 residues long. The chain's CDR3 is CASSSRLAGAPGAADTQYF. CDR3 sequence (DNA): TGTGCCAGCAGCTCTCGACTAGCGGGAGCCCCAGGGGCCGCAGATACGCAGTATTTT.

This chain links TRBV6-4 with TRBJ2-6; a weak D match, TRBD2 (5 bases). CDR3 length: 15 residues. V shed 3 bases and J shed 3 bases, with 9 bases lying between them. CDR1 and CDR2 from the germline V gene are MRHNA and SNTAGT. CDR3 amino acids: CASSEFGDGANVLTF. CDR3 DNA sequence: TGTGCCAGCAGTGAGTTCGGGGATGGGGCCAACGTCCTGACTTTC.

About this clonotype: An end of the junction differs from the germline gene, which may be a read error. The V gene is TRBV6-2 or TRBV6-3, the J gene TRBJ2-7; D unclear. The J call may be wrong; the DNA end is better matched by TRBJ2-5. The CDR3 runs 12 residues. Germline V gene sequence: CDR1 MNHEY, CDR2 SVGEGT. As DNA, the CDR3 is TGTGCCAGCAGTCACTCCATGGAGACCCAGTACTTC. As protein: CASSHSMETQYF.

Written as DNA, the CDR3 is TGTGCCAGCAGCCATGGGGACGGGGAGACCCAGTACTTC. Its translation is CASSHGDGETQYF. The chain joins TRBV3-1 to TRBJ2-5, with D perhaps matching TRBD1 or TRBD2 (5 bases each). CDR1 and CDR2 from the germline V gene are LGHDT and YNNKEL (reference sequence). The CDR3 contains 13 residues. V was clipped by 3 bases and J by 5 bases, with 10 bases between them.

The chain is built from TRBV7-9 and TRBJ2-1; unclear D gene. The germline gives CDR1 SEHNR, CDR2 FQNEAQ (reference sequence). This CDR3 region has 17 residues. Trimming left V 3 bases short and J 1 base short, with 16 bases between. The CDR3 loop reads CASSFRPSGLSYNEQFF. CDR3 DNA sequence: TGTGCCAGCAGCTTCCGCCCTAGTGGGTTGTCCTACAATGAGCAGTTCTTC.

The chain employs TRBV20-1 and TRBJ2-3; D could derive from TRBD1 or TRBD2 (5 bases each). V shed 3 bases and J shed 5 bases, with 15 bases lying between them. The germline gives CDR1 DFQATT, CDR2 SNEGSKA (reference sequence). This CDR3 spans 14 amino acids. CDR3 nucleotide sequence: TGCAGTGCTAGGTCCGGGACCCGCATAGATACGCAGTATTTT. The encoded protein is CSARSGTRIDTQYF.